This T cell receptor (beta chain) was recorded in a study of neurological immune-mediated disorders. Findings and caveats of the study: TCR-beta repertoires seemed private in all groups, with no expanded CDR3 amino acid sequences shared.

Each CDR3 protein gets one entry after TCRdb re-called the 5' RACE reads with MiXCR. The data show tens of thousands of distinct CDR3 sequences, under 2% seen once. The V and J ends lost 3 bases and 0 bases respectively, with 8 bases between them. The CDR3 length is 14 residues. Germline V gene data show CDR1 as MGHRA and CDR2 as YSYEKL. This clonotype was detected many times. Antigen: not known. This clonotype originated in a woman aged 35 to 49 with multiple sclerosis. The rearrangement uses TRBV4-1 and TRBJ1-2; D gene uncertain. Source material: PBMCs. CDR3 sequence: CASSQGTSNYGYTF. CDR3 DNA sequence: TGCGCCAGCAGCCAGGGAACCTCTAACTATGGCTACACCTTC.